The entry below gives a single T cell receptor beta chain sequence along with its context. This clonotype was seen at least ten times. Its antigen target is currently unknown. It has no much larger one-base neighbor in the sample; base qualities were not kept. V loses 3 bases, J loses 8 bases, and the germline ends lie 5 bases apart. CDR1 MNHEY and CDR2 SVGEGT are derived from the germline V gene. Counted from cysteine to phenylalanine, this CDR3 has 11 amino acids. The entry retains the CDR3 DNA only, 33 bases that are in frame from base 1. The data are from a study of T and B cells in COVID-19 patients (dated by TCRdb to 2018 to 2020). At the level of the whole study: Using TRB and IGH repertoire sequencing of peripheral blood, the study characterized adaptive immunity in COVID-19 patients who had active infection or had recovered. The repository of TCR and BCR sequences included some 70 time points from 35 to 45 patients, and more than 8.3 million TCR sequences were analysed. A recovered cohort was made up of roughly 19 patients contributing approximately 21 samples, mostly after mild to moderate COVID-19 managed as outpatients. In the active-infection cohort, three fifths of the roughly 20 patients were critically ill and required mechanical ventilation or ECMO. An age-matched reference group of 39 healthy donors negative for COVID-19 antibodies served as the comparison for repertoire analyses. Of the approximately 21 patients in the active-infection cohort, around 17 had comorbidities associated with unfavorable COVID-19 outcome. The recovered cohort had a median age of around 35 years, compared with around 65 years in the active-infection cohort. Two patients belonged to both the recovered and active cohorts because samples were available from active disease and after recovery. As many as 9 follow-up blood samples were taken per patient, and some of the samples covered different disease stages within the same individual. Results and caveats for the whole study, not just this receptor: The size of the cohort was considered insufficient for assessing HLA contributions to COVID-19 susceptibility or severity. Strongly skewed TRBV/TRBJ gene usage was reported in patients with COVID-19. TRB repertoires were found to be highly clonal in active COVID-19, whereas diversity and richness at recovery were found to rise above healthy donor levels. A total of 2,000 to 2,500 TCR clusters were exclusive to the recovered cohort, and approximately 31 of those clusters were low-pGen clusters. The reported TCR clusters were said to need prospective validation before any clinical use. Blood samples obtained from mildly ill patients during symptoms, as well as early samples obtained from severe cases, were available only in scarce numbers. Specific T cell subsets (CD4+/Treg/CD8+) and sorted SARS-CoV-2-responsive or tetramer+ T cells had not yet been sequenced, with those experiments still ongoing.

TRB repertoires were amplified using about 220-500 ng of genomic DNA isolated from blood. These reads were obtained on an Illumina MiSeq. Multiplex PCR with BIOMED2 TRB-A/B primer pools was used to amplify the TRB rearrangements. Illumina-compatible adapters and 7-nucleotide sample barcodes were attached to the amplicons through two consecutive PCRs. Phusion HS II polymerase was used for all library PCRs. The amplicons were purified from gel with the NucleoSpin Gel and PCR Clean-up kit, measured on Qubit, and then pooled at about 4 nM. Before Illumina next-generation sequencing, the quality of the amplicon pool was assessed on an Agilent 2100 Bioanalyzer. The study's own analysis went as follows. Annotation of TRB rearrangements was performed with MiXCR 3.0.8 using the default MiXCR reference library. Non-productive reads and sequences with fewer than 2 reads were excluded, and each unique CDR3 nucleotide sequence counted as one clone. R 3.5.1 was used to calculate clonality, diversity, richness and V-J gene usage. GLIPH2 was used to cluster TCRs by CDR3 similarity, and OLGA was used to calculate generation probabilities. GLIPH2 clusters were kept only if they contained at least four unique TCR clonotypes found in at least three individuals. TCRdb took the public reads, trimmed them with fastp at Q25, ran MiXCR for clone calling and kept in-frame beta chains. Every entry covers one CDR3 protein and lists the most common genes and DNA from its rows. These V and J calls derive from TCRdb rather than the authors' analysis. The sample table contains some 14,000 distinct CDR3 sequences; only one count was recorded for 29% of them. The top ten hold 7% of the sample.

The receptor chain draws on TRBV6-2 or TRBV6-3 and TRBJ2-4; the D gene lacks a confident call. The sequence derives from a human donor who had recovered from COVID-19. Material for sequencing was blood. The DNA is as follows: TGTGCCAGCAGTTATGGTGACATTCAGTACTTC. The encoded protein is CASSYGDIQYF.